The text below deals with one T cell receptor (beta chain). The antigen is unknown. The sample comes from a study of T cells expressing NK-cell markers. Overall study results and limits: Whether expanded NKG2C-expressing T cell clones recognize HCMV is unknown.

CDR3 length equals 16 residues. Germline loops: CDR1 SGDLS, CDR2 YYNGEE. For each CDR3 protein, TCRdb gives one entry from its re-call of the 5' RACE reads, without DNA. The sample's table shows 160,000 or so distinct CDR3 sequences. The chain couples TRBV9 to TRBJ1-1; the D call from TCRdb, TRBD1, cannot be confirmed without DNA. This receptor was identified in a woman aged 18-70 years in good health. Sequences were obtained from blood T cells: a sorted CD56 or NKG2C T cell subset, CD4+ or CD8+ T cells, or bulk PBMC T cells (not recorded which). CDR3 protein: CASSAPPSGYYAEAFF.